The 27 T cell receptor beta chains reported below all come from one sample, sequenced in a study of molecular identifiers for immune sequencing clone quantification. TCRdb ran MiXCR on the PCR reads and lists one entry per CDR3 protein. The table has some 70,000 distinct CDR3 sequences, about a sixth seen once. The sequenced material came from naive CD8+ T cells from blood, with Jurkat cell RNA spiked in. The subset was: FACS-sorted CD8+CD4-CCR7+CD45RA+ naive T cells. These receptor sequences come from a human donor in good health. Some libraries in this study had Jurkat cell RNA spiked in.

This clonotype occurred many times. The CDR3 DNA sequence: TGTGCCAGTAGTATAGATCATAGGCTAGCGGGAGCCGGGGAGCTGTTTTTT. It translates to CASSIDHRLAGAGELFF. This chain links TRBV19 with TRBJ2-2, with 10 nucleotides matching TRBD2. The CDR3 has 17 residues. Germline V CDR1 and CDR2: LNHDA, SQIVND (reference sequence). V gave up 0 bases and J gave up 6 bases; unmatched junction bases: 7.

This clonotype was seen a handful of times. With a much larger clone just one base away, this may be a read error. The chain links TRBV10-3 to TRBJ2-5; D possibly corresponds to TRBD2 (5 bases). Germline CDR1 and CDR2: ENHRY and SYGVKD. The CDR3 contains 11 residues. The chain's CDR3 is CAISEGGTQCF. The CDR3 DNA reads as TGTGCCATCAGTGAGGGAGGTACCCAGTGCTTC.

This clonotype came up many times. The rearrangement uses TRBV27 and TRBJ2-3, with 14 bases that match TRBD2. CDR1 and CDR2 (germline): MNHEY, SMNVEV (reference sequence). The CDR3 has 19 amino acids. With 3 bases clipped from V and 3 bases from J, the junction kept 11 bases outside the gene matches. CDR3 DNA sequence: TGTGCCAGCAGTTTCCACACCGGGACTAGCGGGAGACTAACAGATACGCAGTATTTT. Encoded protein: CASSFHTGTSGRLTDTQYF.

This clonotype was observed at least ten times. V gene TRBV2 combines with J gene TRBJ2-2; 9 nucleotides agree with TRBD1. The ends lost 2 bases at V and 6 bases at J; junction bases unmatched: 7. Germline V gene lookup returns CDR1 SNHLY and CDR2 FYNNEI. The CDR3 totals 16 residues. The CDR3 sequence: CASSELGQGLAGELFF. The DNA of the CDR3 is TGTGCCAGCAGTGAACTGGGACAGGGTCTTGCCGGGGAGCTGTTTTTT. The entire variable domain, with the rest obtained from reference TRBV2 and TRBJ2-2, is as follows: EPEVTQTPSHQVTQMGQEVILRCVPISNHLYFYWYRQILGQKVEFLVSFYNNEISEKSEIFDDQFSVERPDGSNFTLKIRSTKLEDSAMYFCASSELGQGLAGELFFGEGSRLTVL.

This clonotype was seen many times. The CDR3: CASSYDGTGPEQYF. CDR3 in DNA: TGTGCCAGCAGTTACGATGGGACAGGCCCCGAGCAGTACTTC. V gene TRBV6-5 combines with J gene TRBJ2-7; 8 bases are shared with TRBD1. Germline loops: CDR1 MNHEY, CDR2 SVGAGI. V trimming: 2 bases; J trimming: 6 bases; junction bases outside the gene matches: 6. The length of the CDR3 is 14 residues.

This clonotype was seen repeatedly, ten times or more. The CDR3 reads CASSTSGRDYEQYF. CDR3 DNA sequence: TGTGCCAGCAGCACATCCGGACGGGACTACGAGCAGTACTTC. V gene TRBV9 combines with J gene TRBJ2-7; D is possibly TRBD2 (5 bases). The germline gives CDR1 SGDLS, CDR2 YYNGEE. The CDR3 is made up of 14 amino acids. Trimming shortened V by 4 bases and J by 3 bases, and 14 bases separated the two germline ends.

The chain employs TRBV29-1 and TRBJ1-2, with D unclear. Trimming pared 7 bases from V and 0 bases from J, leaving 9 bases between. CDR1 and CDR2 (germline): SQVTM, ANQGSEA. The CDR3 length is 12 residues. The DNA for the CDR3 is TGCAGCGCCCCGGAGACTAACTATGGCTACACCTTC. It yields the protein CSAPETNYGYTF.

For this clonotype: A much larger clone lies one base from this, so it may be a read error. The V gene is TRBV19, the J gene TRBJ2-7; D not certain. Germline V lookup: CDR1 LNHDA, CDR2 SQIVND (reference sequence). This CDR3 region has 15 residues. The V end was cut by 6 bases, the J end by 0 bases, with 15 bases between. The CDR3, as DNA: TGTGCCAGTAGCTTCGGGCAGACGGCCTCCTACGAGCAGTACTTC. Amino acids: CASSFGQTASYEQYF.

This clonotype was detected only a few times. The chain carries TRBV6-5 and TRBJ2-2; TRBD2 agrees at 10 bases. Trimming cost V 5 bases and J 1 base; bases outside gene matches: 4. Per the germline V gene, CDR1 is MNHEY and CDR2 is SVGAGI. The CDR3 has 16 residues. CDR3 coding DNA: TGTGCCAGCAGTATCCGGACTAGCGGGAACACCGGGGAGCTGTTTTTT. This translates into CASSIRTSGNTGELFF.

This clonotype was seen at least ten times. The chain employs TRBV20-1 and TRBJ2-7; 12 bases align to TRBD2. This CDR3 has 13 amino acids. CDR1 is DFQATT, CDR2 SNEGSKA, per germline (reference sequence). V dropped 6 bases and J dropped 5; count of bases not matched to a gene: 5. CDR3 in amino acids: CSATTSGSHEQYF. DNA for the CDR3: TGCAGTGCAACGACTAGCGGGAGTCACGAGCAGTACTTC.

CDR3 nucleotides: TGTGCCAGCAGTTACGGCTCTACTAGCGGGAACTACGAGCAGTACTTC. It yields the protein CASSYGSTSGNYEQYF. This sequence joins TRBV6-5 and TRBJ2-7; TRBD2 aligns across 10 bases. V lost 2 bases, J lost 3 bases, and 7 bases stayed unmatched. This CDR3 has 16 residues. CDR1 and CDR2 (germline): MNHEY, SVGAGI.

This clonotype came up many times. This sequence joins TRBV10-2 and TRBJ2-7; perhaps TRBD1 as D (7 bases). The germline V gene has CDR1 WSHSY and CDR2 SAAADI. V shed 8 bases and J shed 12 bases, with 17 bases lying between them. This CDR3 is 11 amino acids long. The CDR3 region has the DNA TGCGCCAGCGTCGGGGGACAGCTCCTGTACTTC. This gives the protein CASVGGQLLYF.

Of note for this clonotype: This may arise from a read error, as a much more abundant clone is one base away. The chain links TRBV10-2 to TRBJ1-5, with unresolved D. The V end lost 7 bases, the J end lost 2 bases, and 15 bases lay between the germline ends. CDR1 is WSHSY and CDR2 is SAAADI in the germline V gene. The CDR3 loop spans 15 amino acids. CDR3 in amino acids: CASTAATEGNQPQHF. For the CDR3, the DNA is TGCGCCAGCACCGCGGCGACGGAGGGCAATCAGCCCCAGCATTTT.

There are many counts of this clonotype. This chain connects TRBV30 to TRBJ2-7; D gene unclear. The CDR3 is made up of 13 amino acids. V was cut by 2 bases and J by 0 bases, with 8 bases left in between. Looked up from germline, CDR1 is GTSNPN and CDR2 is SVGIG (reference sequence). CDR3 amino acids: CAWSPSSSYEQYF. Written as DNA, the CDR3 is TGTGCCTGGAGTCCTAGTAGCTCCTACGAGCAGTACTTC.

This clonotype appeared a few times. A much larger clone lies one base from this, so it may be a read error. The chain is built from TRBV27 and TRBJ2-3, with TRBD2 identical over 13 bases. Germline CDR1 is MNHEY and CDR2 is SMNVEV (reference sequence). J gave up 9 bases and V 6 bases, and 9 bases lay outside the gene matches. The length of the CDR3 is 15 residues. This CDR3 is CASRLPTSGRTTQYF. CDR3 in DNA: TGTGCCAGCAGATTGCCGACTAGCGGGAGGACAACGCAGTATTTT.

In this sample, this clonotype turned up many times. This chain's CDR3 is CASSRYGLAASTDTQYF. DNA of the CDR3: TGTGCCAGCAGCCGATACGGACTAGCGGCTAGCACAGATACGCAGTATTTT. The chain recombines TRBV14 with TRBJ2-3; 10 positions match TRBD2. The CDR3 spans 17 residues. Germline loops: CDR1 SGHDN, CDR2 FVKESK. Trimming took 4 bases from V and 0 from J; bases not matched to a gene: 7.

This chain links TRBV27 with TRBJ2-7; D gene unclear. Germline CDR1 and CDR2: MNHEY and SMNVEV (reference sequence). The V gene lost 8 bases and the J gene lost 1 base, with 12 bases spanning the gap. CDR3 length: 13 residues. The CDR3 loop is CASSISASYEQYF. Written as DNA, the CDR3 is TGTGCCAGCTCTATATCGGCATCCTACGAGCAGTACTTC.

This clonotype was seen at least ten times. The chain carries TRBV11-3 and TRBJ1-1, with D uncertain. CDR3 length: 14 residues. Per the germline V gene, CDR1 is SGHNT and CDR2 is YENEEA. The germline V and J ends were trimmed by 3 bases and 4 bases, with 12 bases remaining between them. In DNA, the CDR3 is TGTGCCAGCAGCTTTATGGGGTTGAGCACTGAAGCTTTCTTT. Translating it yields CASSFMGLSTEAFF.

This clonotype came up a few times. A much larger clonotype is one base distant, so this may be a read error. The genes are TRBV19 and TRBJ2-2; no reliable D call. The germline V gene has CDR1 LNHDA and CDR2 SQIVND (reference sequence). CDR3 length: 20 amino acids. The CDR3 region is CASGMFGPGNGRRDTGELFF. The CDR3 DNA follows: TGTGCCAGTGGTATGTTTGGGCCGGGCAACGGAAGGAGAGACACCGGGGAGCTGTTTTTT.

This clonotype has at least ten counts. The V call is TRBV2, the J call TRBJ1-3; D gene unclear. The V end lost 10 bases, the J end lost 0 bases, and 10 bases lay between the germline ends. This CDR3 contains 13 residues. CDR1 SNHLY and CDR2 FYNNEI come from the germline V gene. The CDR3 is CAMVLISGNTIYF. For the CDR3, the DNA is TGTGCCATGGTGTTGATCTCTGGAAACACCATATATTTT. The full variable domain, rest sourced from reference TRBV2 and TRBJ1-3, is EPEVTQTPSHQVTQMGQEVILRCVPISNHLYFYWYRQILGQKVEFLVSFYNNEISEKSEIFDDQFSVERPDGSNFTLKIRSTKLEDSAMYFCAMVLISGNTIYFGEGSWLTVV.

Concerning this clonotype itself: Likely a read error: the CDR3 ends without its conserved phenylalanine or tryptophan. The gene calls are TRBV6-4 and TRBJ2-2; the D is unclear. Trimming took 6 bases from V and 4 from J, leaving 9 bases between them. The CDR3 is 13 residues long. Germline CDR1 and CDR2: MRHNA and SNTAGT. CDR3: CASRSRLTGELFS. The CDR3, as DNA: TGTGCCAGCAGGAGCAGGCTCACCGGGGAGCTGTTTTCT.

Turning to this clonotype: A much larger clone differs by one base, so this may be a read error. The rearrangement links TRBV7-9 to TRBJ1-1; weak D call: TRBD1 (6 bases). V lost 4 bases and J 6 bases, leaving 12 bases between the germline ends. The CDR3 sequence is 13 residues long. Germline V gene sequence: CDR1 SEHNR, CDR2 FQNEAQ (reference sequence). The CDR3 sequence is CASSSPGQPEAFF. The CDR3 DNA reads TGTGCCAGCAGCTCACCAGGACAGCCTGAAGCTTTCTTT.

This clonotype was counted ten times or more. The J gene is TRBJ2-7, the V gene TRBV20-1; 11 bases match TRBD2. Germline V gene lookup returns CDR1 DFQATT and CDR2 SNEGSKA (reference sequence). The CDR3 covers 15 residues. The J segment lost 5 bases and the V segment lost 3 bases, leaving 9 bases of the junction unmatched. This CDR3 is CSASLVAGGIHEQYF. DNA of the CDR3: TGCAGTGCTAGTTTAGTAGCGGGAGGGATCCACGAGCAGTACTTC.

In the case of this clonotype: This may come from a read error, since a much larger clone is one base off. The V and J genes are TRBV7-6 and TRBJ2-7, with TRBD1 matching over 9 bases. The CDR3 length is 13 residues. Looked up from germline, CDR1 is SGHVS and CDR2 is FNYEAQ. The CDR3, as DNA: TGTGCCAGCAGCCTGGGACAGGGTATCGAGCGGTACTTC. Protein product: CASSLGQGIERYF.

In this sample, this clonotype turned up many times. The CDR3 sequence: CASSLGLCAFF. The CDR3 DNA sequence: TGTGCCAGCAGCTTAGGGCTGTGTGCTTTCTTT. The chain carries TRBV7-6 and TRBJ1-1; no definite D call. With 1 base removed from V and 11 bases from J, the gap between germline ends came to 8 bases. Germline V gives CDR1 SGHVS, CDR2 FNYEAQ. The CDR3 has 11 residues.

This clonotype has ten or more counts. The chain has TRBV5-1 and TRBJ1-1, with 7 bases matching TRBD1. Losses at the gene ends were 4 bases for V and 0 bases for J; bases not matched to a gene: 6. From germline, CDR1 is SGHRS and CDR2 YFSETQ. The CDR3 has 15 residues. CDR3 loop: CASSPPGQMNTEAFF. Here the CDR3 DNA reads TGCGCCAGCAGCCCCCCGGGACAGATGAACACTGAAGCTTTCTTT. Using reference TRBV5-1 and TRBJ1-1 for the parts outside the CDR3, the full variable domain is KAGVTQTPRYLIKTRGQQVTLSCSPISGHRSVSWYQQTPGQGLQFLFEYFSETQRNKGNFPGRFSGRQFSNSRSEMNVSTLELGDSALYLCASSPPGQMNTEAFFGQGTRLTVV.

This clonotype was counted at least ten times. The V gene is TRBV9, the J gene TRBJ2-1; 10 bases match TRBD2. The CDR3 runs to 16 residues. Losses at the gene ends were 3 bases for V and 3 bases for J; bases not matched to a gene: 6. Germline CDR1 is SGDLS and CDR2 is YYNGEE. This chain's CDR3 is CASSGELAGRYNEQFF. CDR3 DNA sequence: TGTGCCAGCAGCGGGGAACTAGCGGGACGCTACAATGAGCAGTTCTTC. The whole variable domain, filled in from reference TRBV9 and TRBJ2-1, reads DSGVTQTPKHLITATGQRVTLRCSPRSGDLSVYWYQQSLDQGLQFLIQYYNGEERAKGNILERFSAQQFPDLHSELNLSSLELGDSALYFCASSGELAGRYNEQFFGPGTRLTVL.